The 31 T cell receptor beta chains reported below all come from one sample, sequenced in a study of T cells after yellow fever vaccination. TCRdb passed the 5' RACE reads through MiXCR, listing each CDR3 protein once. This table holds around 400,000 distinct CDR3 sequences, 11% found once. Source: PBMCs, taken on the day of the first yellow fever vaccination. These receptor sequences come from a man aged 18 to 29 who received the YFV17D yellow fever vaccine.

V is TRBV7-3 and J is TRBJ2-2; a possible D gene is TRBD2 (7 bases). V lost 1 base and J lost 3, with 12 bases in between. The germline V gene has CDR1 SGHTA and CDR2 FQGTGA. The length of the CDR3 is 16 residues. CDR3 sequence: CASSLRRGGHTGELFF. CDR3 sequence (DNA): TGTGCCAGCAGCTTAAGGAGGGGGGGCCACACCGGGGAGCTGTTTTTT.

CDR3: CASRGPDGQPQHF. The DNA for the CDR3 is TGTGCCAGCAGGGGACCCGATGGCCAGCCCCAGCATTTT. V and J are TRBV12-3 or TRBV12-4 and TRBJ1-5, with D possibly being TRBD1 (5 bases). V shed 6 bases and J shed 7 bases, with 13 bases lying between them. The CDR3 spans 13 residues.

V usage is TRBV6-2 or TRBV6-3 and J usage is TRBJ2-3, with 8 bases lining up with TRBD2. The CDR3 sequence is 12 residues long. The germline CDR1 and CDR2 sequences are MNHEY and SVGEGT. V dropped 4 bases and J dropped 10; count of bases not matched to a gene: 4. The DNA for the CDR3 is TGTGCCAGCAGTTCTCGGGAGGGCCCGCAGTATTTT. Translating gives CASSSREGPQYF.

This clonotype came up many times. The V call is TRBV5-1, the J call TRBJ2-1; no clear D. Germline loops: CDR1 SGHRS, CDR2 YFSETQ. The CDR3 covers 13 residues. Trimming cost V 2 bases and J 7 bases, with 10 bases left between them. The DNA of the CDR3 is TGCGCCAGCAGCTTTGGCAAATGGAATGAGCAGTTCTTC. This sequence encodes CASSFGKWNEQFF.

This clonotype was seen many times. This sequence joins TRBV21-1 and TRBJ1-2; the D call TRBD1 from the table was never checked on the DNA. TRBV21-1 is a known pseudogene. The CDR3 covers 13 residues. The CDR3 DNA reads as TGTGCCAGCAGACGGGACGGGATTGGGGGCTACACCTTC. Its translation: CASRRDGIGGYTF.

The J gene is TRBJ1-1, the V gene TRBV20-1, with 9 bases identical to TRBD1. The V and J ends lost 1 base and 3 bases, in that order; junction bases with no gene match: 0. CDR1 is DFQATT, CDR2 SNEGSKA, per germline (reference sequence). The CDR3 totals 13 residues. The CDR3 sequence is CSARGQGDTEAFF. CDR3 nucleotide sequence: TGCAGTGCTAGAGGACAGGGGGACACTGAAGCTTTCTTT.

This clonotype has more than one count but fewer than ten. The chain employs TRBV6-5 and TRBJ2-6; D not resolved. Germline loops: CDR1 MNHEY, CDR2 SVGAGI. The germline V and J ends were trimmed by 1 base and 2 bases, with 6 bases remaining between them. The CDR3 runs to 15 residues. This CDR3 reads CASSYLRAGANVLTF. As DNA, the CDR3 is TGTGCCAGCAGTTACTTACGAGCTGGGGCCAACGTCCTGACTTTC.

The V and J genes are TRBV28 and TRBJ2-7; no reliable D call. Germline CDR1 is MDHEN and CDR2 is SYDVKM. Between the trimmed V and J ends, which lost 6 bases and 0 bases, there was a span of 9 bases. The CDR3 is made up of 13 amino acids. CDR3 sequence (DNA): TGTGCCAGCAGGCTAAGCAGCTCCTACGAGCAGTACGTC. This sequence encodes CASRLSSSYEQYV.

The chain joins TRBV5-8 to TRBJ2-6; D uncertain. Germline V CDR1 and CDR2: SGHTS, YDEGEE. The V and J ends lost 0 bases and 0 bases respectively, with 7 bases between them. The CDR3 has 16 amino acids. Here the CDR3 DNA reads TGTGCCAGCAGCTTGGAACCGAGCTCTGGGGCCAACGTCCTGACTTTC. Residues: CASSLEPSSGANVLTF.

The V and J genes are TRBV11-1 and TRBJ1-4, with 7 positions matching TRBD1. V was pared by 1 base and J by 3 bases, with 14 bases of the junction left unmatched. CDR1 is SGHAT, CDR2 FQDESV, per germline (reference sequence). The CDR3 runs to 19 residues. DNA for the CDR3: TGTGCCAGCAGCTTAGGGTTACAAGGGGGCGCTGGGGCTAATGAAAAACTGTTTTTT. This gives the protein CASSLGLQGGAGANEKLFF.

The chain combines TRBV7-2 with TRBJ2-7; D gene uncertain. V was shortened by 3 bases and J by 0 bases, with 3 bases between the two germline ends. The CDR3 runs to 12 residues. The V gene's germline CDR1 is SGHTA and CDR2 FQGNSA. The CDR3 is CASSFVSYEQYF. In nucleotides, the CDR3 is TGTGCCAGCAGCTTCGTCTCCTACGAGCAGTACTTC.

This clonotype was seen a handful of times. The rearrangement uses TRBV12-3 or TRBV12-4 and TRBJ1-1; D is possibly TRBD1 (6 bases). CDR3 length equals 12 residues. V lost 4 bases and J 6 bases, leaving 9 bases between the germline ends. The CDR3 nucleotides read TGTGCCAGCAGTTACCAGGGGCCTGAAGCTTTCTTT. It is translated as CASSYQGPEAFF.

This clonotype showed up just a few times. This chain joins TRBV7-9 and TRBJ1-6; no definite D call. CDR3 length: 17 residues. CDR1 is SEHNR and CDR2 is FQNEAQ in the germline V gene (reference sequence). Trimming pared 5 bases from V and 7 bases from J, leaving 21 bases between. CDR3 DNA sequence: TGTGCCAGCAGCCCTAACCCGGGTTTTGGACTGAATTCACCCCTCCACTTT. It encodes CASSPNPGFGLNSPLHF.

In this sample, this clonotype turned up a few times. V usage is TRBV10-3 and J usage is TRBJ2-1; possibly TRBD2 for D (5 bases). The CDR3 has 13 residues. Trimming removed 4 bases at V and 4 bases at J, with 8 bases between. CDR1 and CDR2 from the germline V gene are ENHRY and SYGVKD. CDR3 nucleotides: TGTGCCATCAGTGTCGGACTTTACAATGAGCAGTTCTTC. Amino acids: CAISVGLYNEQFF.

In regard to this clonotype: Its ends do not fully match the called genes, so a read error is possible. The chain joins TRBV15 to TRBJ1-4; D gene uncertain. CDR1 and CDR2 from the germline V gene are LNHNV and YYDKDF (reference sequence). This CDR3 comprises 14 residues. In DNA, the CDR3 is TGTACCACCAGCAGAGAATATGAAAATGAAAAACTGTTTTTT. Its protein is CTTSREYENEKLFF.

At least ten counts were recorded for this clonotype. This chain uses TRBV7-3 with TRBJ2-6, with D hard to call. The V gene lost 1 base and the J gene lost 0 bases, with 1 base spanning the gap. The CDR3 has 14 amino acids. CDR1 and CDR2 (germline): SGHTA, FQGTGA. The CDR3 here is CASSLNSGANVLTF. The CDR3 coding sequence is TGTGCCAGCAGCTTAAACTCTGGGGCCAACGTCCTGACTTTC. The entire variable domain, with the rest obtained from reference TRBV7-3 and TRBJ2-6, is as follows: GAGVSQTPSNKVTEKGKYVELRCDPISGHTALYWYRQSLGQGPEFLIYFQGTGAADDSGLPNDRFFAVRPEGSVSTLKIQRTERGDSAVYLCASSLNSGANVLTFGAGSRLTVL.

This clonotype turned up a few times. The chain combines TRBV5-5 with TRBJ1-2; D gene uncertain. This CDR3 comprises 15 residues. Trimming took 0 bases from V and 3 from J, leaving 12 bases between them. Germline V gene lookup returns CDR1 SGHKS and CDR2 YYEKEE (reference sequence). The CDR3, as DNA: TGTGCCAGCAGCTTGGCCTTGCGGAGCGACTATGGCTACACCTTC. Protein product: CASSLALRSDYGYTF.

The V gene is TRBV19, the J gene TRBJ2-6; D gene ambiguous. V lost 4 bases and J 0 bases, leaving 7 bases between the germline ends. Germline V gene lookup returns CDR1 LNHDA and CDR2 SQIVND (reference sequence). This CDR3 spans 15 amino acids. This chain's CDR3 is CASSKLNSGANVLTF. In DNA, the CDR3 is TGTGCCAGTAGTAAGCTTAACTCTGGGGCCAACGTCCTGACTTTC.

This clonotype was seen a handful of times. The CDR3 loop reads CASSAWPPRGVYGYTF. The CDR3 DNA follows: TGTGCCAGCAGTGCGTGGCCCCCCCGGGGCGTCTATGGCTACACCTTC. The chain combines TRBV12-3 or TRBV12-4 with TRBJ1-2, with TRBD1 as a possible D gene (5 bases). V was clipped by 5 bases and J by 4 bases, with 20 bases between them. The CDR3 covers 16 residues.

The gene calls are TRBV6-4 and TRBJ1-2, with D possibly being TRBD1 (6 bases). The CDR3 contains 15 residues. Germline V gene sequence: CDR1 MRHNA, CDR2 SNTAGT. With 3 bases removed from V and 4 bases from J, the gap between germline ends came to 15 bases. The CDR3 spells CASSEGAGEGYGYTF. CDR3 nucleotides: TGTGCCAGCAGTGAGGGGGCCGGTGAGGGCTATGGCTACACCTTC.

The chain recombines TRBV24-1 with TRBJ2-3, with no clear D. In germline, CDR1 is KGHDR, CDR2 SFDVKD. The V gene lost 5 bases and the J gene lost 1 base, with 6 bases spanning the gap. CDR3 length equals 13 residues. This chain's CDR3 is CATSAPGTDTQYF. Written as DNA, the CDR3 is TGTGCCACCAGTGCCCCCGGCACAGATACGCAGTATTTT.

The chain employs TRBV3-1 and TRBJ1-2; D ambiguous. CDR3 length: 12 residues. The germline V and J ends were trimmed by 1 base and 4 bases, with 4 bases remaining between them. Germline CDR1 and CDR2: LGHDT and YNNKEL (reference sequence). Written as DNA, the CDR3 is TGTGCCAGCAGCCAAGGTCCCTATGGCTACACCTTC. This translates into CASSQGPYGYTF. Using reference TRBV3-1 and TRBJ1-2 for the parts outside the CDR3, the full variable domain is DTAVSQTPKYLVTQMGNDKSIKCEQNLGHDTMYWYKQDSKKFLKIMFSYNNKELIINETVPNRFSPKSPDKAHLNLHINSLELGDSAVYFCASSQGPYGYTFGSGTRLTVV.

There are a few counts of this clonotype. The chain links TRBV20-1 to TRBJ1-5; weak D call: TRBD1 (6 bases). Germline V CDR1 and CDR2: DFQATT, SNEGSKA (reference sequence). The CDR3 is 15 amino acids. Deletions cut 6 bases from V and 5 bases from J, with 20 bases between. The CDR3 spells CSATLGGTIYQPQHF. The CDR3 DNA reads TGCAGTGCCACCCTAGGTGGGACAATTTATCAGCCCCAGCATTTT.

This clonotype was seen a handful of times. V is TRBV4-3 and J is TRBJ1-4; D is ambiguous. This CDR3 is 16 amino acids long. V shed 4 bases and J shed 3 bases, with 15 bases lying between them. The germline gives CDR1 LGHNA, CDR2 YSLEER. The CDR3 nucleotides are TGCGCCAGCAGCCCCGATCAGCTAATTCCTAATGAAAAACTGTTTTTT. As protein: CASSPDQLIPNEKLFF.

The V gene is TRBV6-2 or TRBV6-3, the J gene TRBJ2-3; the match to TRBD1 covers 8 bases. The CDR3 consists of 13 residues. CDR1 is MNHEY and CDR2 is SVGEGT in the germline V gene. The ends lost 10 bases at V and 4 bases at J; junction bases unmatched: 7. For the CDR3, the DNA is TGTGCCACTGCAGGGGGCACTCCAGATACGCAGTATTTT. This codes for CATAGGTPDTQYF.

V gene TRBV5-1 combines with J gene TRBJ1-3; D gene ambiguous. V was cut by 2 bases and J by 2 bases, with 5 bases left in between. The CDR3 is made up of 13 amino acids. In germline, CDR1 is SGHRS, CDR2 YFSETQ. Here the CDR3 DNA reads TGCGCCAGCAGCTTACGAACTGGAAACACCATATATTTT. This codes for CASSLRTGNTIYF.

The chain recombines TRBV5-1 with TRBJ2-3; TRBD2 might be the D (6 bases). With 3 bases removed from V and 2 bases from J, the gap between germline ends came to 13 bases. CDR1 is SGHRS, CDR2 YFSETQ, per germline. This CDR3 region has 15 residues. CDR3 residues: CASSWEVEDTDTQYF. The CDR3 nucleotides read TGCGCCAGCAGCTGGGAGGTTGAGGACACAGATACGCAGTATTTT. Full variable domain (outside the CDR3, taken from reference TRBV5-1 and TRBJ2-3): KAGVTQTPRYLIKTRGQQVTLSCSPISGHRSVSWYQQTPGQGLQFLFEYFSETQRNKGNFPGRFSGRQFSNSRSEMNVSTLELGDSALYLCASSWEVEDTDTQYFGPGTRLTVL.

This clonotype was seen a few times. The chain joins TRBV5-4 to TRBJ2-2; TRBD2 might be the D (7 bases). From germline, CDR1 is SGHNT and CDR2 YYREEE (reference sequence). The CDR3 runs to 15 residues. Between the trimmed V and J ends, which lost 4 bases and 7 bases, there was a span of 17 bases. The CDR3 is CASSPSGGADGELFF. CDR3 nucleotides: TGTGCCAGCAGCCCCAGTGGGGGGGCTGACGGGGAGCTGTTTTTT.

The chain has TRBV15 and TRBJ2-5; 10 bases align to TRBD2. CDR1 and CDR2 from the germline V gene are LNHNV and YYDKDF (reference sequence). CDR3 length: 16 residues. V lost 3 bases, J lost 5 bases, and 9 bases stayed unmatched. The CDR3 region is CATSRDLAGGGETQYF. The CDR3 nucleotides read TGTGCCACCAGCAGGGACTTAGCGGGGGGCGGGGAGACCCAGTACTTC.

The chain uses TRBV5-1 and TRBJ2-3, with D possibly TRBD2 on 7 matching bases. Germline V gene sequence: CDR1 SGHRS, CDR2 YFSETQ. This CDR3 has 15 residues. The germline V and J ends were trimmed by 6 bases and 6 bases, with 20 bases remaining between them. The CDR3 spells CASTLLAGAADTQYF. CDR3 DNA sequence: TGCGCCAGCACCCTACTCGCGGGGGCGGCGGATACGCAGTATTTT.

This clonotype was detected only a few times. The chain joins TRBV6-2 or TRBV6-3 to TRBJ2-7, with D possibly called TRBD1 or TRBD2 (5 bases each). CDR1 MNHEY and CDR2 SVGEGT come from the germline V gene. The CDR3 has 17 residues. Trimming stripped 5 bases from V and 2 bases from J, with 22 bases between. The CDR3 is CASSRDRTRERTYEQYF. The DNA of the CDR3 is TGTGCCAGCAGTCGCGACCGGACCAGGGAGAGGACCTACGAGCAGTACTTC.